This is a list of T cell receptor beta chains from one sample in a study of radiation and T cells in renal cell carcinoma. Sequencing used immunoSEQ multiplex PCR; TCRdb keeps in-frame clones, though not all of them. The sample gives roughly 9,600 clones, 63% of which show up once; about 17% is in the top ten. Source: tumor tissue, taken from a patient whose treatment included radiotherapy and nephrectomy. These receptors were obtained from a woman aged 50 to 60 with renal cell carcinoma. CDR3s include the opening cysteine and the closing phenylalanine or tryptophan. A D gene is named only where the DNA matches it firmly. Expanded clones are given a class, and other clones once, few, many or no size at all.

TRBD1 few TRBJ2-7 TRBV28 CASSSYRGRSLHEQYF TGTGCCAGCAGCTCTTACAGGGGGCGTTCACTCCACGAGCAGTACTTC
NA NA TRBJ1-1 TRBV14 CASSQTRAYEAFF TGTGCCAGCAGCCAAACCCGGGCCTATGAAGCTTTCTTT
NA NA TRBJ2-6 TRBV6-4 CASTYEATSGANVLTF TGTGCCAGCACCTACGAGGCGACTTCCGGGGCCAACGTCCTGACTTTC
NA few TRBJ2-1 TRBV11-2 CASTPSHNEQFF TGTGCCAGCACCCCCTCCCACAATGAGCAGTTCTTC
NA NA TRBJ2-2 TRBV7-6 CASSLAQNTGELFF TGTGCCAGCAGCTTAGCCCAGAACACCGGGGAGCTGTTTTTT
TRBD2 few TRBJ2-1 TRBV7-2 CASSLAPSGRTFYNEQFF TGTGCCAGCAGCTTAGCCCCTAGCGGGAGAACGTTCTACAATGAGCAGTTCTTC
NA NA TRBJ2-7 TRBV7-2 CASSPWGPFEQYF TGTGCCAGCAGCCCTTGGGGTCCGTTCGAGCAGTACTTC
TRBD1 NA TRBJ2-3 TRBV10-3 CASMDRGRTDTQYF TGTGCCAGCATGGACAGGGGGCGGACAGATACGCAGTATTTT
TRBD2 NA TRBJ2-1 TRBV28 CASSLLGTSGAREQFF TGTGCCAGCAGTTTGCTCGGGACTAGCGGGGCCCGGGAGCAGTTCTTC
NA few TRBJ1-2 TRBV13 CASSLEAESYGYTF TGTGCCAGCAGCTTAGAAGCCGAATCTTATGGCTACACCTTC
TRBD1 NA TRBJ1-4 TRBV19 CASSIRQGANEKLFF TGTGCCAGTAGTATTCGCCAGGGGGCTAATGAAAAGCTGTTTTTT
NA NA TRBJ2-1 TRBV14 CASSQDATIIMKFF TGTGCCAGCAGCCAAGACGCCACTATCATTATGAAGTTCTTC
TRBD1 NA TRBJ1-1 TRBV19 CASSTLRGQGEAFF TGTGCCAGTAGTACCCTCAGGGGGCAGGGTGAAGCTTTCTTT
NA NA TRBJ1-2 TRBV7-1 CASSLSGGQSYGYTF TGTGCCAGCAGCTTATCCGGGGGGCAGAGCTATGGCTACACCTTC
NA NA TRBJ1-2 TRBV7-2 CASSQSGSQSYGYTF TGTGCCAGCAGCCAATCAGGGTCCCAATCCTATGGCTACACCTTC
TRBD1 NA TRBJ1-4 TRBV28 CASSPRQGATNEKLFF TGTGCCAGCAGTCCGCGACAGGGGGCAACTAATGAAAAACTGTTTTTT
TRBD2 few TRBJ2-5 TRBV5-5 CASSLGPSGGTQETQYF TGTGCCAGCAGCTTGGGGCCTAGCGGGGGGACACAAGAGACCCAGTACTTC
NA medium-sized TRBJ1-3 TRBV5-4 CASSLGGFSGNTIYF TGTGCCAGCAGCTTAGGGGGATTCTCTGGAAACACCATATATTTT
TRBD1 NA TRBJ1-1 TRBV6-5 CASSRDRGDTEAFF TGTGCCAGCAGTAGGGACAGGGGGGACACTGAAGCTTTCTTT
NA few TRBJ2-5 TRBV4-3 CASSQEFRDQETQYF TGCGCCAGCAGCCAAGAGTTCAGGGACCAAGAGACCCAGTACTTC
TRBD1 few TRBJ2-1 TRBV30 CAWSEKTGGSYNEQFF TGTGCCTGGAGTGAAAAAACAGGGGGCTCCTACAATGAGCAGTTCTTC
TRBD2 few TRBJ2-5 TRBV19 CASRAHAGGKETQYF TGTGCCAGTAGGGCTCATGCGGGGGGGAAAGAGACCCAGTACTTC
TRBD1 NA TRBJ1-1 TRBV28 CASNTRSLGQGRSGPNTEAFF TGTGCCAGCAACACTCGATCCCTTGGACAGGGGCGTTCTGGGCCGAACACTGAAGCTTTCTTT
NA NA TRBJ1-2 TRBV7-8 CASSYREDYGYTF TGTGCCAGCAGCTACAGGGAAGACTATGGCTACACCTTC
NA NA TRBJ2-4 TRBV6-5 CASSPGTSGKNIQYF TGTGCCAGCAGTCCCGGGACATCGGGCAAAAACATTCAGTACTTC
NA few TRBJ1-3 TRBV5-1 CASSLGQAHGNTIYF TGCGCCAGCAGCTTGGGACAGGCTCACGGAAACACCATATATTTT
NA few TRBJ1-2 TRBV28 CASSLSLSVYGYTF TGTGCCAGCAGTTTATCACTGTCTGTTTATGGCTACACCTTC
NA few TRBJ1-1 TRBV6-5 CASNKRTGMNTEAFF TGTGCCAGCAATAAAAGGACGGGGATGAACACTGAAGCTTTCTTT
NA NA TRBJ2-5 TRBV29-1 CSVAWRPGETQYF TGCAGCGTTGCTTGGCGGCCTGGGGAGACCCAGTACTTC
NA NA TRBJ2-5 TRBV2 CASSRPPEKTQYF TGTGCCAGCAGTCGACCCCCCGAAAAGACCCAGTACTTC
NA NA TRBJ1-4 TRBV27 CASFGRVVKLFF TGTGCCAGCTTCGGACGAGTTGTAAAACTGTTTTTT
NA NA TRBJ1-4 TRBV9 CASRRDDNEKLFF TGTGCCAGCAGACGGGACGACAATGAAAAACTGTTTTTT
TRBD2 few TRBJ2-7 TRBV28 CASSFSLAGLSYEQYF TGTGCCAGCAGTTTTTCCCTAGCGGGCCTCTCCTACGAGCAGTACTTC
TRBD1 NA TRBJ2-2 TRBV19 CASSLLGGETGELFF TGTGCCAGTAGTCTACTAGGGGGCGAAACCGGGGAGCTGTTTTTT
TRBD2 NA TRBJ2-7 TRBV19 CASSTLASGRSYEQYF TGTGCCAGTAGTACCCTGGCTAGCGGGAGATCCTACGAGCAGTACTTC
NA few TRBJ2-5 TRBV9 CASSVRPEGYLQVTQYF TGTGCCAGCAGCGTCCGACCAGAGGGATATTTACAAGTTACCCAGTACTTC
TRBD1 few TRBJ1-1 TRBV28 CASSLFPGQGNTEAFF TGTGCCAGCAGTTTATTTCCCGGACAGGGGAACACTGAAGCTTTCTTT
NA NA TRBJ2-5 TRBV10-2 CASSGGEAGETQYF TGCGCCAGCAGTGGCGGTGAGGCCGGGGAGACCCAGTACTTC
NA few TRBJ1-6 TRBV6-6 CAWSQGWRDNSPLHF TGTGCCTGGTCCCAGGGATGGAGAGATAATTCACCCCTCCACTTT
TRBD2 once TRBJ2-5 TRBV7-2 CASSFEFLAGGETQYF TGTGCCAGCAGCTTTGAATTCCTAGCGGGCGGAGAGACCCAGTACTTC
NA NA TRBJ2-2 TRBV30 CAWSRGNTGELFF TGTGCCTGGAGTCGAGGGAACACCGGGGAGCTGTTTTTT
NA NA TRBJ2-2 TRBV7-3 CASSSTTPGELFF TGTGCCAGCAGCTCCACGACGCCCGGGGAGCTGTTTTTT
NA NA TRBJ2-2 TRBV19 CASSKQDREGGELFF TGTGCCAGTAGCAAACAGGACAGGGAGGGCGGGGAGCTGTTTTTT